This T cell receptor beta chain is drawn from a study of cytomegalovirus exposure and HLA in healthy donors. As for the study in general: An earlier analysis found fewer than 140 million unique TCR beta sequences from about 190 million T cells.

Amplification used 60 Vbeta primers and 13 Jbeta primers. Repertoires were generated with immunoSEQ multiplex PCR, while TCRdb's copy carries only in-frame clones and drops some. The table has about 180,000 clones, more than 75% seen once. This receptor was identified in a woman in her thirties in good health and CMV-seropositive. The sample consisted of PBMCs.

In DNA form, the CDR3 reads TGTGCCAGCAGCAGGTCGGGTTACTGGGAGACCCAGTACTTC. It codes for CASSRSGYWETQYF. V usage is TRBV7-9 and J usage is TRBJ2-5, with D hard to call. Trimming left V 5 bases short and J 5 bases short, with 15 bases between. From germline, CDR1 is SEHNR and CDR2 FQNEAQ (reference sequence). The CDR3 runs 14 residues.